This T cell receptor (beta chain) was observed in a study of OX40 agonist ivuxolimab in advanced cancers. Whole-study context: It was ivuxolimab, an agonistic anti-OX40 (CD134) antibody, that patients were treated with. Cohort: approximately 79% men, mean age 60, aged about 20 to 79.

Produced via immunoSEQ multiplex PCR; TCRdb's table is partial and in-frame only. This table holds 55,000 to 75,000 clones, 87% found once. The length of the CDR3 is 14 residues. V shed 4 bases, J shed 8 bases, and the junction held 8 bases outside the gene matches. CDR1 and CDR2 (germline): LGHNA, YNFKEQ. Peripheral blood came from all dose cohorts at three timepoints. This clonotype originated in an adult with an advanced solid tumor such as melanoma, head and neck, liver or kidney cancer. This chain links TRBV4-2 with TRBJ1-2, with 9 nucleotides matching TRBD1. Specimen: CD4+ or CD8+ T cells sorted from blood, collected in a trial of the OX40 agonist ivuxolimab. CDR3 protein: CASSPGQGTEGYTF. CDR3 nucleotide sequence: TGTGCCAGCAGCCCAGGACAGGGGACTGAAGGCTACACCTTC.